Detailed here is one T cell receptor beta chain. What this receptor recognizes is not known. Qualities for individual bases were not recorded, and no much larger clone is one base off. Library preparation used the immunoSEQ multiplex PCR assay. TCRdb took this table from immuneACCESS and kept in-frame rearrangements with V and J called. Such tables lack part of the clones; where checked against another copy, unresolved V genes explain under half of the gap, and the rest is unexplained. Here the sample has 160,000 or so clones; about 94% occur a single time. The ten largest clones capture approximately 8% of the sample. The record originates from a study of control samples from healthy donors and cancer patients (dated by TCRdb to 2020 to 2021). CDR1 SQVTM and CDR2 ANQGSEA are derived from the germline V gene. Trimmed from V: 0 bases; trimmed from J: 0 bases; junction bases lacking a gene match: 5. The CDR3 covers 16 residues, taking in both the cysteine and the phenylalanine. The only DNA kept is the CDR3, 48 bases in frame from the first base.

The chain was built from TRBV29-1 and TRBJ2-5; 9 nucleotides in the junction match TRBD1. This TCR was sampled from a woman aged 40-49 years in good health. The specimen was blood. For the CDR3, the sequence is CSVEEWDRADQETQYF. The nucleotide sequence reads TGCAGCGTTGAAGAATGGGACAGGGCGGACCAAGAGACCCAGTACTTC.